This T cell receptor beta chain originates from a study of radiation and T cells in renal cell carcinoma. Study-wide points: Dominant CDR3 motifs occupied more repertoire in irradiated than control tumors. In nephrectomy-only tumors, top 100 clonotypes averaged roughly 40%, versus around 54% irradiated. Tumor samples were small regions of approximately 0.92 g.

About this clone: Its antigen is not known.

Treatment reported: treatment-naive control, cytoreductive nephrectomy. Sequenced control tumors were from fewer than 14 males and a few females, median age roughly 61. Profiling relied on immunoSEQ multiplex PCR, and the TCRdb table lists in-frame clones only, not all of them. This table has fewer than 10,000 clones, around three fifths appearing once. Sequencing was performed on tumor tissue, taken from a patient whose treatment was nephrectomy without radiotherapy. This TCR came from a man between 60 and 70 years old with renal cell carcinoma.

CDR3 coding DNA: TGTGCCACGGCGCCCAGGACAGGGGGCGACGAGACCCAGTACTTC. The encoded protein is CATAPRTGGDETQYF. The rearrangement uses TRBV10-3 and TRBJ2-5; 11 nucleotides match TRBD1. CDR1 is ENHRY, CDR2 SYGVKD, per germline. V trimming: 10 bases; J trimming: 5 bases; junction bases outside the gene matches: 12. CDR3 length: 15 amino acids.